The clone carrying this T cell receptor beta chain was found many times. The antigen is undetermined. The source of the sample is a study of CD8 T cells in ankylosing spondylitis. Notes on the study in general: One TCR beta motif, made up of 7 or 8 highly homologous variants, appeared characteristic of ankylosing spondylitis blood. Prior literature has documented some motif variants in synovial fluid and blood from reactive arthritis.

TCRdb redid the calling of the 5' RACE reads with MiXCR, one entry per CDR3 protein. Among some 300,000 distinct CDR3 sequences, about a fifth were seen once, and the ten largest hold around 3.2%. The sequence was obtained from a female donor with ankylosing spondylitis or in good health (not recorded which). Input material: blood, either unsorted or a sorted T cell fraction (not recorded which).

The CDR3 spells CASSYSPVRGYTF. The CDR3 DNA follows: TGTGCCAGCAGTTACTCCCCCGTCCGGGGCTACACCTTC. The V call is TRBV6-5, the J call TRBJ1-2; no firm D call. The CDR3 extends over 13 amino acids. Per germline, CDR1 MNHEY and CDR2 SVGAGI. Trimming cost V 0 bases and J 8 bases, with 10 bases left between them.